The 28 T cell receptor beta chains below were found in one sample sequenced in a study of spatial heterogeneity in lung cancer. Time point specified: blood at routine non-recurrence follow-up after resection. TCRdb re-called the 5' RACE reads with MiXCR, one entry per CDR3 protein. The sample lists 15,000 to 20,000 distinct CDR3 sequences; approximately 9.1% were seen once. The input for sequencing was PBMCs, taken at follow-up. These TCRs come from a female donor with early-stage non-small cell lung cancer.

This clonotype was counted ten times or more. This sequence joins TRBV3-1 and TRBJ2-1; possibly TRBD1 or TRBD2 for D (5 bases each). V lost 8 bases and J lost 7, with 15 bases in between. The CDR3 loop spans 13 amino acids. CDR1 LGHDT and CDR2 YNNKEL come from the germline V gene (reference sequence). The DNA of the CDR3 is TGTGCCAGCGGTGAGGGGCCATATAATGAGCAGTTCTTC. Residues: CASGEGPYNEQFF.

This clonotype showed up many times. This chain joins TRBV18 and TRBJ1-5; D ambiguous. The germline CDR1 and CDR2 sequences are KGHSH and LQKENI. Trimming removed 1 base from V and 4 bases from J, with 14 bases in between. The CDR3 totals 16 residues. The CDR3: CASSPLRAADNQPQHF. The CDR3 bases are TGTGCCAGCTCACCACTTAGAGCGGCCGATAATCAGCCCCAGCATTTT.

This clonotype was found many times. V is TRBV3-1 and J is TRBJ2-7; 9 positions match TRBD1. The V segment lost 5 bases and the J segment 2 bases; nucleotides outside the gene matches: 4. CDR3 size: 14 residues. Germline V gives CDR1 LGHDT, CDR2 YNNKEL (reference sequence). The CDR3 region is CASSGRTGAYEQYF. CDR3 nucleotides: TGTGCCAGCAGCGGCCGGACAGGGGCCTACGAGCAGTACTTC.

This clonotype was picked up many times. The J gene is TRBJ1-4, the V gene TRBV2; the D gene is possibly TRBD1 (6 bases). In germline, CDR1 is SNHLY, CDR2 FYNNEI. The CDR3 consists of 15 residues. Trimming left V 5 bases short and J 7 bases short, with 17 bases between. The CDR3 DNA reads as TGTGCCAGCAGTCTTGGACAGTCGGGAAGTGAAAAACTGTTTTTT. Encoded protein: CASSLGQSGSEKLFF.

This clonotype showed up many times. The DNA for the CDR3 is TGTGCCAGCAGATCCCAGGGAAGGGATTCACCCCTCCACTTT. Amino acid sequence: CASRSQGRDSPLHF. The chain employs TRBV6-2 or TRBV6-3 and TRBJ1-6; maybe TRBD1 (5 bases). The germline CDR1 and CDR2 sequences are MNHEY and SVGEGT. This CDR3 comprises 14 residues. Deletions cut 6 bases from V and 8 bases from J, with 14 bases between.

This clonotype was detected many times. The chain is built from TRBV6-6 and TRBJ1-2; 7 bases are a match to TRBD1. Germline V CDR1 and CDR2: MNHNY, SVGAGI (reference sequence). V dropped 6 bases and J dropped 6; count of bases not matched to a gene: 10. The CDR3 has 14 residues. The CDR3 DNA is TGTGCCAGCAGACAACAAGACAGGGTCGATGGCTACACCTTC. Protein: CASRQQDRVDGYTF.

The chain carries TRBV12-3 or TRBV12-4 and TRBJ2-7; D is unresolved. The CDR3 sequence is 13 residues long. V lost 2 bases and J lost 3, with 8 bases in between. The CDR3 sequence is CASSLRADYEQYF. For the CDR3, the DNA is TGTGCCAGCAGTTTAAGGGCAGACTACGAGCAGTACTTC.

At least ten counts were recorded for this clonotype. The rearrangement links TRBV9 to TRBJ1-1; 8 bases line up with TRBD1. J lost 3 bases, V lost 3 bases, and 7 bases had no gene match. This CDR3 is 15 amino acids long. CDR1 is SGDLS, CDR2 YYNGEE, per germline. CDR3 amino acids: CASSGFDRGDTEAFF. The CDR3 nucleotides read TGTGCCAGCAGCGGATTTGACAGGGGCGACACTGAAGCTTTCTTT. The variable domain in full, completed from reference TRBV9 and TRBJ1-1, reads DSGVTQTPKHLITATGQRVTLRCSPRSGDLSVYWYQQSLDQGLQFLIQYYNGEERAKGNILERFSAQQFPDLHSELNLSSLELGDSALYFCASSGFDRGDTEAFFGQGTRLTVV.

This clonotype was observed at least ten times. The rearrangement joins TRBV27 to TRBJ2-1; TRBD2 matches 8 bases. V shed 7 bases and J 5 bases; nucleotides not matched to a gene: 10. Per germline, CDR1 MNHEY and CDR2 SMNVEV (reference sequence). This CDR3 has 15 residues. CDR3 bases: TGTGCCAGCACCACGGGAGCAGCGGGGGACAATGAGCAGTTCTTC. This sequence encodes CASTTGAAGDNEQFF.

In this sample, this clonotype turned up many times. This chain joins TRBV7-2 and TRBJ2-5, with D possibly being TRBD2 (6 bases). Trimming removed 1 base at V and 1 base at J, with 13 bases between. The germline V gene has CDR1 SGHTA and CDR2 FQGNSA. This CDR3 comprises 16 residues. The CDR3 DNA reads as TGTGCCAGCAGCTTAGGGGTGGCGGGGCCCCAAGAGACCCAGTACTTC. Translated: CASSLGVAGPQETQYF.

This clonotype was seen many times. The chain combines TRBV6-1 with TRBJ2-1; 8 bases line up with TRBD1. There are 16 residues in the CDR3. CDR1 MNHNS and CDR2 SASEGT come from the germline V gene. V trimming: 6 bases; J trimming: 3 bases; junction bases outside the gene matches: 10. For the CDR3, the DNA is TGTGCCAGCAGAGGACCAGGACAGGGTTACTACAATGAGCAGTTCTTC. This encodes CASRGPGQGYYNEQFF.

The rearrangement uses TRBV7-8 and TRBJ1-5, with no clear D. V was clipped by 3 bases and J by 0 bases, with 6 bases between them. CDR1 SGHVS and CDR2 FQNEAQ come from the germline V gene. CDR3 length: 14 residues. The CDR3, as DNA: TGTGCCAGCAGCTTGGACGATAGCAATCAGCCCCAGCATTTT. Protein: CASSLDDSNQPQHF.

The sample holds many counts of this clonotype. The genes are TRBV29-1 and TRBJ2-1; D unresolved. The V end lost 2 bases, the J end lost 4 bases, and 6 bases lay between the germline ends. Per the germline V gene, CDR1 is SQVTM and CDR2 is ANQGSEA. This CDR3 has 12 amino acids. The DNA for the CDR3 is TGCAGCGTTGAAATCGTATACAATGAGCAGTTCTTC. Encoded protein: CSVEIVYNEQFF.

This clonotype is judged medium-sized (0.01 to 0.1%). The chain employs TRBV5-1 and TRBJ2-7, with D possibly being TRBD1 (6 bases). V lost 3 bases and J lost 2, with 9 bases in between. The CDR3 sequence is 13 residues long. Per the germline V gene, CDR1 is SGHRS and CDR2 is YFSETQ. The CDR3 here is CASSWDKAYEQYF. CDR3 DNA: TGCGCCAGCAGCTGGGACAAAGCCTACGAGCAGTACTTC.

This clonotype was seen only once. The chain is built from TRBV4-1 and TRBJ2-7, with a possible D match to TRBD2 (7 bases). V gave up 4 bases and J gave up 4 bases, with 14 bases separating them. This CDR3 spans 14 amino acids. The V gene's germline CDR1 is MGHRA and CDR2 YSYEKL. The chain's CDR3 is CASSLVEGGYEQYF. The CDR3 DNA is TGCGCCAGCAGCCTCGTGGAGGGGGGGTACGAGCAGTACTTC.

The sample holds a few counts of this clonotype. The chain recombines TRBV12-3 or TRBV12-4 with TRBJ2-6; 7 nucleotides agree with TRBD1. This CDR3 is built from 15 residues. The ends lost 7 bases at V and 3 bases at J; junction bases unmatched: 6. Written as DNA, the CDR3 is TGTGCCAGCACCGTGAGACAGGGTGGGGCCAACGTCCTGACTTTC. It yields the protein CASTVRQGGANVLTF.

Details on this clonotype: One end of the junction fails to match germline, which may point to a read error. The gene calls are TRBV7-7 and TRBJ1-5, with D uncertain. Germline loops: CDR1 SSHAT, CDR2 FNYEAQ (reference sequence). The CDR3 loop spans 13 amino acids. Here the CDR3 reads CASSLKLGQPQHF. The CDR3 nucleotides read TGTGCTAGCAGCTTAAAACTAGGTCAGCCCCAGCATTTT. The complete variable domain, with remaining parts taken from reference TRBV7-7 and TRBJ1-5, reads GAGVSQSPRYKVTKRGQDVTLRCDPISSHATLYWYQQALGQGPEFLTYFNYEAQPDKSGLPSDRFSAERPEGSISTLTIQRTEQRDSAMYRCASSLKLGQPQHFGDGTRLSIL.

This chain joins TRBV27 and TRBJ1-6; TRBD1 is a possible D gene (5 bases). The V and J ends lost 10 bases and 4 bases respectively, with 17 bases between them. The CDR3 contains 15 residues. Looked up from germline, CDR1 is MNHEY and CDR2 is SMNVEV (reference sequence). The CDR3 region is CATRRGDSYNSPLHF. CDR3 nucleotides: TGTGCCACCCGGCGGGGGGATTCTTATAATTCACCCCTCCACTTT.

This clonotype has at least ten counts. V usage is TRBV20-1 and J usage is TRBJ2-1; 8 nucleotides line up with TRBD2. With 5 bases clipped from V and 4 bases from J, the junction kept 4 bases outside the gene matches. This CDR3 has 13 amino acids. Looked up from germline, CDR1 is DFQATT and CDR2 is SNEGSKA (reference sequence). The CDR3 DNA reads TGCAGTGCTCGTAGCGGGGTTTACAATGAGCAGTTCTTC. Amino acid sequence: CSARSGVYNEQFF.

This clonotype showed up many times. This sequence joins TRBV29-1 and TRBJ2-1; D unclear. Germline loops: CDR1 SQVTM, CDR2 ANQGSEA. Between the trimmed V and J ends, which lost 6 bases and 4 bases, there was a span of 7 bases. The CDR3 length is 11 residues. The CDR3, as DNA: TGCAGCGTGGGTGGGTACAATGAGCAGTTCTTC. Translation: CSVGGYNEQFF.

The chain carries TRBV19 and TRBJ2-3; tentatively, D is TRBD2 (5 bases). The CDR3 spans 12 residues. Germline loops: CDR1 LNHDA, CDR2 SQIVND (reference sequence). The V gene lost 2 bases and the J gene lost 7 bases, with 7 bases spanning the gap. This CDR3 is CASSIRGNTQYF. In nucleotides, the CDR3 is TGTGCCAGTAGTATACGAGGGAATACGCAGTATTTT.

This clonotype was detected many times. The chain recombines TRBV4-2 with TRBJ2-2; no clear D. CDR3 length: 15 residues. The V end lost 0 bases, the J end lost 8 bases, and 13 bases lay between the germline ends. Germline CDR1 reads LGHNA; CDR2 reads YNFKEQ. The CDR3 sequence: CASSQDPTPSGELFF. In nucleotides, the CDR3 is TGTGCCAGCAGCCAAGATCCTACTCCCTCAGGGGAGCTGTTTTTT.

This clonotype was recorded many times. The rearrangement joins TRBV21-1 to TRBJ1-2. TRBV21-1 is deemed a pseudogene. The CDR3 extends over 15 amino acids. The DNA of the CDR3 is TGTGCCAGCAGCAAAGCTGGAGGGAACGGTGGTGGCTACACCTTC. Its protein is CASSKAGGNGGGYTF.

This clonotype occurred many times. This rearrangement joins TRBV6-2 or TRBV6-3 to TRBJ2-7; 8 bases align to TRBD1. V shed 6 bases and J 3 bases; nucleotides not matched to a gene: 10. CDR1 and CDR2 (germline): MNHEY, SVGEGT. This CDR3 spans 15 amino acids. CDR3 DNA: TGTGCCAGCAGAAAACTTGGACAGGGTCTCTACGAGCAGTACTTC. Amino acids: CASRKLGQGLYEQYF.

This clonotype was observed many times. V and J are TRBV4-2 and TRBJ2-1; TRBD2 matches 9 bases. The germline CDR1 and CDR2 sequences are LGHNA and YNFKEQ. The CDR3 has 17 amino acids. Trimming cost V 0 bases and J 1 base; bases outside gene matches: 4. The CDR3 spells CASSQDTAGGSYNEQFF. CDR3 bases: TGTGCCAGCAGCCAAGACACAGCGGGGGGATCCTACAATGAGCAGTTCTTC.

This clonotype occurred many times. The V call is TRBV6-6, the J call TRBJ2-5; tentatively, D is TRBD1 (5 bases). The CDR3 is 12 residues long. The V gene lost 7 bases and the J gene lost 1 base, with 7 bases spanning the gap. Germline loops: CDR1 MNHNY, CDR2 SVGAGI (reference sequence). The CDR3 region is CASTGPQETQYF. The CDR3 nucleotides read TGTGCCAGCACAGGGCCCCAAGAGACCCAGTACTTC.

Many counts were recorded for this clonotype. One end of the junction does not line up with germline, which may come from a read error. V and J are TRBV7-7 and TRBJ2-5; TRBD2 matches 13 bases. The CDR3 is 16 residues long. CDR1 and CDR2 from the germline V gene are SSHAT and FNYEAQ (reference sequence). CDR3 sequence reads: CASSLAGLAGQETQYF. DNA for the CDR3: TGTGCTAGCAGCTTAGCGGGACTAGCGGGGCAAGAGACCCAGTACTTC.

The chain combines TRBV2 with TRBJ2-7; 9 nucleotides align to TRBD1. The CDR3 extends over 18 amino acids. J was trimmed by 4 bases and V by 0 bases; bases with no gene match: 13. Germline CDR1 is SNHLY and CDR2 is FYNNEI. CDR3 nucleotide sequence: TGTGCCAGCAGTGAAGCACCCTCCTCCGGGACAGGGTCATACGAGCAGTACTTC. Its protein product is CASSEAPSSGTGSYEQYF. Full variable domain (remainder filled in from reference TRBV2 and TRBJ2-7): EPEVTQTPSHQVTQMGQEVILRCVPISNHLYFYWYRQILGQKVEFLVSFYNNEISEKSEIFDDQFSVERPDGSNFTLKIRSTKLEDSAMYFCASSEAPSSGTGSYEQYFGPGTRLTVT.